This T cell receptor beta chain emerged from a study of cytomegalovirus exposure and HLA in healthy donors. To note about this clone: The target antigen is unknown.

The CDR3 spans 14 residues. Germline trimming cut 6 bases from V and 7 bases from J; bases unmatched to any gene: 13. CDR1 is SGHRS, CDR2 YFSETQ, per germline. The PCR was carried out with 60 Vbeta primers and 13 Jbeta primers. The assay was immunoSEQ multiplex PCR, and TCRdb's table has in-frame clones only and misses some. The sample has 95,000 to 150,000 clones; 65% to 85% are singletons. Study-wide results and limits: Presence/absence analyses rested on an assumption that sequencing depth was roughly uniform across donors. Analysis performed later found more than 15,000 TCR beta sequences associated with HLA alleles at 0.05 false discovery rate. Earlier findings revealed that most TCR beta V segments proved productive either about 87% or about 30% of the time.

The clonotype comes from a middle-aged woman in good health and CMV-seropositive. The chain has TRBV5-1 and TRBJ2-7, with 7 bases lining up with TRBD2. The specimen was PBMCs. This chain's CDR3 is CASKRREGPGEQYF. CDR3 in DNA: TGCGCCAGCAAACGGAGGGAGGGGCCGGGGGAGCAGTACTTC.